One and the same sample provided the 2 T cell receptor beta chains below, sequenced in a study of T cells after yellow fever vaccination. In TCRdb, the 5' RACE reads were re-called with MiXCR into one record per CDR3 protein. The sample consists of 500,000 to 650,000 distinct CDR3 sequences, about 12% of them appearing once. The source was PBMCs, collected on the day of the yellow fever booster vaccination. These TCRs come from a man aged 25-45 years who received the YFV17D yellow fever vaccine.

The V and J genes are TRBV29-1 and TRBJ2-2, with 10 bases fitting TRBD2. The germline V gene encodes CDR1 SQVTM and CDR2 ANQGSEA. The CDR3 loop spans 14 amino acids. V was pared by 5 bases and J by 2 bases, with 2 bases of the junction left unmatched. CDR3 DNA: TGCAGCGTTCGACTAGCGGGCAACACCGGGGAGCTGTTTTTT. Translated, it gives CSVRLAGNTGELFF.

The CDR3 spells CSARDRQGSTGELFF. CDR3 nucleotides: TGCAGTGCTAGAGACCGACAGGGATCCACCGGGGAGCTGTTTTTT. This chain uses TRBV20-1 with TRBJ2-2; 7 bases fit TRBD1. The CDR3 is made up of 15 amino acids. The germline V gene has CDR1 DFQATT and CDR2 SNEGSKA (reference sequence). V shed 0 bases and J 4 bases; nucleotides not matched to a gene: 5.